This is a list of T cell receptor beta chains from one sample in a study of T-cell reconstitution after alpha-beta-depleted transplantation in children. TCRdb used MiXCR to reprocess the PCR reads, holding one entry per CDR3 protein. The data show fewer than 250,000 distinct CDR3 sequences, roughly 8% seen once. This specimen was PBMCs, mostly from graft donor cells, taken 180 days after TCRalphabeta/CD19-depleted stem cell transplant. These receptors came from a male patient under 18 who had a stem cell transplant for acute lymphoblastic leukemia, so the T cells may come from the graft donor. The CDR3 runs from the conserved cysteine through the conserved F or W. Fields, in order: CDR3 protein, CDR3 DNA, V gene, D gene, clone size, J gene. The D gene is left open where the match is weak. Clone size is stated in some rows and not others, as once, few, many or a class when expanded.

cdr3_aa: CSVEGVLYNEQFF
cdr3_nt: TGCAGCGTTGAGGGGGTCCTCTACAATGAGCAGTTCTTC
v_call: TRBV29-1
d_call: -
clone_size: many
j_call: TRBJ2-1

cdr3_aa: CSVDWQGDGELFF
cdr3_nt: TGCAGCGTTGATTGGCAAGGGGACGGGGAGCTGTTTTTT
v_call: TRBV29-1
d_call: -
clone_size: many
j_call: TRBJ2-2

cdr3_aa: CASSQDPLRGRPLHF
cdr3_nt: TGCGCCAGCAGCCAAGACCCTTTGAGGGGGAGGCCCCTCCACTTT
v_call: TRBV4-1
d_call: -
clone_size: many
j_call: TRBJ1-6

cdr3_aa: CAIGRGGIEQYF
cdr3_nt: TGTGCCATCGGCAGGGGCGGGATCGAGCAGTACTTC
v_call: TRBV10-3
d_call: -
clone_size: -
j_call: TRBJ2-7

cdr3_aa: CASSRQGLEQYF
cdr3_nt: TGTGCCAGCAGTCGACAGGGGTTGGAGCAGTACTTC
v_call: TRBV14
d_call: TRBD1
clone_size: many
j_call: TRBJ2-7

cdr3_aa: CASGLVLGLRPNEQFF
cdr3_nt: TGTGCTAGTGGTTTGGTATTGGGACTAAGGCCCAATGAGCAGTTCTTC
v_call: TRBV12-5
d_call: TRBD2
clone_size: -
j_call: TRBJ2-1

cdr3_aa: CAITRALGHYEQYF
cdr3_nt: TGTGCCATTACCCGGGCCCTCGGGCACTACGAGCAGTACTTC
v_call: TRBV10-3
d_call: -
clone_size: many
j_call: TRBJ2-7

cdr3_aa: CASSLVVQGGYEQYF
cdr3_nt: TGTGCCAGCAGCTTAGTCGTCCAGGGGGGCTACGAGCAGTACTTC
v_call: TRBV13
d_call: -
clone_size: many
j_call: TRBJ2-7

cdr3_aa: CASSLGEVGELFF
cdr3_nt: TGTGCCAGCAGTTTGGGGGAGGTCGGGGAGCTGTTTTTT
v_call: TRBV28
d_call: -
clone_size: -
j_call: TRBJ2-2

cdr3_aa: CATAPGTGALGTEAFF
cdr3_nt: TGTGCCACCGCACCCGGGACAGGGGCCTTGGGCACTGAAGCTTTCTTT
v_call: TRBV24-1
d_call: TRBD1
clone_size: many
j_call: TRBJ1-1

cdr3_aa: CATSRDPGGGNYNEQFF
cdr3_nt: TGTGCCACCAGCAGAGACCCGGGGGGAGGAAACTACAATGAGCAGTTCTTC
v_call: TRBV15
d_call: TRBD2
clone_size: -
j_call: TRBJ2-1

cdr3_aa: CASSLSPRGDTQYF
cdr3_nt: TGTGCCAGCAGCTTAAGCCCCCGGGGGGATACGCAGTATTTT
v_call: TRBV7-3
d_call: -
clone_size: many
j_call: TRBJ2-3

cdr3_aa: CASSLAGGAYNEQFF
cdr3_nt: TGTGCCAGCAGTTTAGCGGGAGGGGCCTACAATGAGCAGTTCTTC
v_call: TRBV7-6
d_call: TRBD2
clone_size: many
j_call: TRBJ2-1

cdr3_aa: CASSPGPENNQPQHF
cdr3_nt: TGCGCCAGCAGCCCGGGGCCGGAAAACAATCAGCCCCAGCATTTT
v_call: TRBV5-1
d_call: -
clone_size: many
j_call: TRBJ1-5

cdr3_aa: CASSSGDYSTDTQYF
cdr3_nt: TGCGCCAGCAGCTCCGGGGATTATAGCACAGATACGCAGTATTTT
v_call: TRBV5-1
d_call: -
clone_size: many
j_call: TRBJ2-3

cdr3_aa: CASREQGNQETQYF
cdr3_nt: TGTGCCAGCAGGGAACAGGGTAATCAAGAGACCCAGTACTTC
v_call: TRBV6-2/TRBV6-3
d_call: -
clone_size: many
j_call: TRBJ2-5

cdr3_aa: CASSSTSGPTDTQYF
cdr3_nt: TGTGCCAGCAGCTCCACTAGCGGGCCCACAGATACGCAGTATTTT
v_call: TRBV7-2
d_call: TRBD2
clone_size: many
j_call: TRBJ2-3

cdr3_aa: CASSLGGGAEKLFF
cdr3_nt: TGTGCCAGCAGTTTAGGAGGGGGGGCGGAAAAACTGTTTTTT
v_call: TRBV12-3/TRBV12-4
d_call: -
clone_size: many
j_call: TRBJ1-4

cdr3_aa: CSVDTRLAAYNEQFF
cdr3_nt: TGCAGCGTCGACACTCGACTAGCGGCCTACAATGAGCAGTTCTTC
v_call: TRBV29-1
d_call: TRBD2
clone_size: many
j_call: TRBJ2-1

cdr3_aa: CASSTWGQGAIYEQYF
cdr3_nt: TGTGCCAGCAGTACCTGGGGACAGGGGGCGATCTACGAGCAGTACTTC
v_call: TRBV27
d_call: TRBD1
clone_size: many
j_call: TRBJ2-7

cdr3_aa: CWARSILSPWSTNYGYTF
cdr3_nt: TGCTGGGCTAGATCTATCCTTTCCCCCTGGTCCACTAACTATGGCTACACCTTC
v_call: TRBV20-1
d_call: -
clone_size: -
j_call: TRBJ1-2

cdr3_aa: CASSQGEVGGDILYEQYF
cdr3_nt: TGCGCCAGCAGCCAAGGGGAGGTTGGAGGAGACATTCTCTACGAGCAGTACTTC
v_call: TRBV4-3
d_call: -
clone_size: many
j_call: TRBJ2-7

cdr3_aa: CSAREQGAGAFF
cdr3_nt: TGCAGTGCTAGAGAGCAGGGGGCTGGAGCTTTCTTT
v_call: TRBV20-1
d_call: TRBD1
clone_size: many
j_call: TRBJ1-1

cdr3_aa: CASSFHRNSGANVLTF
cdr3_nt: TGTGCCAGCAGCTTCCACAGGAACTCCGGGGCCAACGTCCTGACTTTC
v_call: TRBV7-6
d_call: -
clone_size: many
j_call: TRBJ2-6

cdr3_aa: CASILRDYSYNEQFF
cdr3_nt: TGTGCCAGCATCCTCCGGGACTACTCCTACAATGAGCAGTTCTTC
v_call: TRBV12-3/TRBV12-4
d_call: TRBD2
clone_size: many
j_call: TRBJ2-1

cdr3_aa: CASSFGRNTEAFF
cdr3_nt: TGTGCCAGCAGTTTCGGCAGGAACACTGAAGCTTTCTTT
v_call: TRBV12-3/TRBV12-4
d_call: -
clone_size: many
j_call: TRBJ1-1

cdr3_aa: CASSVGQGSEQFF
cdr3_nt: TGTGCCAGCAGCGTAGGGCAGGGAAGCGAGCAGTTCTTC
v_call: TRBV9
d_call: -
clone_size: many
j_call: TRBJ2-1

cdr3_aa: CASSGGPPIIRF
cdr3_nt: TGTGCCAGCAGTGGCGGGCCCCCAATAATTCGCTTC
v_call: TRBV28
d_call: -
clone_size: many
j_call: TRBJ2-7

cdr3_aa: CASSRITDTQYF
cdr3_nt: TGTGCCAGCAGCAGGATCACAGATACGCAGTATTTT
v_call: TRBV28
d_call: -
clone_size: many
j_call: TRBJ2-3

cdr3_aa: CASSPTDSNQPQHF
cdr3_nt: TGTGCCAGCAGCCCAACGGATAGCAATCAGCCCCAGCATTTT
v_call: TRBV6-5
d_call: -
clone_size: many
j_call: TRBJ1-5

cdr3_aa: CASSRPITRQFQNSPLHF
cdr3_nt: TGTGCCAGCAGCCGACCAATTACTCGACAGTTTCAGAATTCACCCCTCCACTTT
v_call: TRBV6-1
d_call: -
clone_size: many
j_call: TRBJ1-6

cdr3_aa: CASSFPRLGTDTYEQYF
cdr3_nt: TGTGCCAGCAGCTTCCCCCGATTGGGGACAGATACCTACGAGCAGTACTTC
v_call: TRBV7-9
d_call: TRBD1
clone_size: many
j_call: TRBJ2-7

cdr3_aa: CASNPRPGAGRETQYF
cdr3_nt: TGTGCCAGCAACCCGCGGCCGGGGGCGGGTAGGGAGACCCAGTACTTC
v_call: TRBV7-6
d_call: -
clone_size: many
j_call: TRBJ2-5

cdr3_aa: CASSLSGGAGGRNTEAFF
cdr3_nt: TGTGCCAGCAGTTTATCAGGGGGGGCCGGAGGAAGAAACACTGAAGCTTTCTTT
v_call: TRBV27
d_call: -
clone_size: many
j_call: TRBJ1-1

cdr3_aa: CASSLMGRELTDTQYF
cdr3_nt: TGTGCCAGCAGCCTCATGGGGCGGGAGCTCACAGATACGCAGTATTTT
v_call: TRBV3-1
d_call: TRBD2
clone_size: many
j_call: TRBJ2-3

cdr3_aa: CASIRSGRASYEQYF
cdr3_nt: TGTGCCAGCATAAGAAGCGGGAGGGCCTCATACGAGCAGTACTTC
v_call: TRBV6-1
d_call: TRBD2
clone_size: -
j_call: TRBJ2-7

cdr3_aa: CASSLAGLLNTEAFF
cdr3_nt: TGCGCCAGCAGCTTGGCCGGGCTTCTGAACACTGAAGCTTTCTTT
v_call: TRBV5-1
d_call: -
clone_size: many
j_call: TRBJ1-1

cdr3_aa: CASSPPLNSQETQYF
cdr3_nt: TGTGCCAGCAGCCCCCCTCTGAACTCTCAAGAGACCCAGTACTTC
v_call: TRBV7-8
d_call: -
clone_size: many
j_call: TRBJ2-5

cdr3_aa: CASSYSGTGADTQYF
cdr3_nt: TGTGCCAGCAGTTACTCAGGAACCGGGGCAGATACGCAGTATTTT
v_call: TRBV6-5
d_call: -
clone_size: many
j_call: TRBJ2-3

cdr3_aa: CSVGPRTGDEQYF
cdr3_nt: TGCAGCGTTGGCCCACGGACAGGGGACGAGCAGTACTTC
v_call: TRBV29-1
d_call: TRBD1
clone_size: many
j_call: TRBJ2-7

cdr3_aa: CSVGESYEQYF
cdr3_nt: TGCAGCGTTGGAGAGAGTTACGAGCAGTACTTC
v_call: TRBV29-1
d_call: -
clone_size: many
j_call: TRBJ2-7

cdr3_aa: CSASLTSGGPNDTDTQYF
cdr3_nt: TGCAGTGCTAGCTTGACTAGCGGGGGGCCGAACGACACAGATACGCAGTATTTT
v_call: TRBV20-1
d_call: TRBD2
clone_size: few
j_call: TRBJ2-3

cdr3_aa: CASSLFQSSYNEQFF
cdr3_nt: TGCGCCAGCAGCTTGTTTCAGAGCTCCTACAATGAGCAGTTCTTC
v_call: TRBV5-1
d_call: -
clone_size: many
j_call: TRBJ2-1